Listed below are T cell receptor beta chains from one sample, sequenced in a study of T cells in Graves' hyperthyroidism and ophthalmopathy. One entry per CDR3 protein results from TCRdb running MiXCR on the multiplex PCR reads. The sample carries 550,000 to 700,000 distinct CDR3 sequences, about half recorded once. The sequencing sample was made of peripheral blood or thyroid tissue (not recorded which). These receptors were collected from an adult woman with Graves' disease, either hyperthyroidism or ophthalmopathy (not recorded which). The conserved cysteine and the conserved F or W are not part of the CDR3 here. Each record gives: D gene, J gene, V gene, CDR3 protein. A D gene is named only where the DNA matches it firmly.

D gene: TRBD1
J gene: TRBJ2-7
V gene: TRBV28
CDR3 protein: ASSLGTGSTSSYEQY

D gene: NA
J gene: TRBJ1-1
V gene: TRBV10-3
CDR3 protein: AISPSEAGAASKEAF

D gene: NA
J gene: TRBJ1-4
V gene: TRBV11-2
CDR3 protein: ASSLDREGGKLF

D gene: TRBD2
J gene: TRBJ2-7
V gene: TRBV11-2
CDR3 protein: ASSFSGLTSYEQY

D gene: NA
J gene: TRBJ1-2
V gene: TRBV5-1
CDR3 protein: ASSLEGLYGYT

D gene: NA
J gene: TRBJ1-1
V gene: TRBV30
CDR3 protein: AWSVSRHTEAF

D gene: NA
J gene: TRBJ2-3
V gene: TRBV5-1
CDR3 protein: ASSQLGEGDTQY

D gene: NA
J gene: TRBJ1-5
V gene: TRBV20-1
CDR3 protein: SARPFSVLWGFVCGQPQH

D gene: TRBD1
J gene: TRBJ1-5
V gene: TRBV15
CDR3 protein: ATSRGQGGSQPQH

D gene: NA
J gene: TRBJ2-6
V gene: TRBV19
CDR3 protein: ASSIGPGSTGANVLT

D gene: NA
J gene: TRBJ1-2
V gene: TRBV10-2
CDR3 protein: ASSTPSHYGYT

D gene: NA
J gene: TRBJ2-5
V gene: TRBV7-9
CDR3 protein: ASSLGMTQY

D gene: NA
J gene: TRBJ1-5
V gene: TRBV5-1
CDR3 protein: ASSLGGGFNQPQH

D gene: NA
J gene: TRBJ1-2
V gene: TRBV2
CDR3 protein: ASSARDARARESYT

D gene: TRBD1
J gene: TRBJ1-1
V gene: TRBV7-6
CDR3 protein: ASSLPDRINTEAF

D gene: TRBD2
J gene: TRBJ2-7
V gene: TRBV29-1
CDR3 protein: SVAPSGFSYEQY

D gene: NA
J gene: TRBJ1-1
V gene: TRBV6-5
CDR3 protein: ASSYSIGGPGTEAF

D gene: NA
J gene: TRBJ1-2
V gene: TRBV18
CDR3 protein: ASSPPLDHWGLYGYT

D gene: NA
J gene: TRBJ1-5
V gene: TRBV4-1
CDR3 protein: ASSQTVGTGQPQH

D gene: NA
J gene: TRBJ1-1
V gene: TRBV6-5
CDR3 protein: ARDPRVTGNTEAF

D gene: NA
J gene: TRBJ1-1
V gene: TRBV7-9
CDR3 protein: ATRYRSNTEAF

D gene: NA
J gene: TRBJ1-3
V gene: TRBV7-2
CDR3 protein: ASSSTGHGYTIY

D gene: NA
J gene: TRBJ2-5
V gene: TRBV27
CDR3 protein: ASALGREETQY

D gene: TRBD2
J gene: TRBJ2-7
V gene: TRBV20-1
CDR3 protein: SARVAGVEQY

D gene: TRBD2
J gene: TRBJ2-5
V gene: TRBV10-3
CDR3 protein: AISEDSGVKTQY

D gene: NA
J gene: TRBJ1-5
V gene: TRBV7-9
CDR3 protein: ASSLAGAGATQPQH

D gene: NA
J gene: TRBJ2-5
V gene: TRBV2
CDR3 protein: ASSSDRNGQPQY

D gene: TRBD1
J gene: TRBJ1-3
V gene: TRBV7-6
CDR3 protein: ASSRTGSSGNTIY

D gene: TRBD1
J gene: TRBJ1-6
V gene: TRBV10-3
CDR3 protein: AISDRQGSSGPYNSPLH

D gene: NA
J gene: TRBJ1-4
V gene: TRBV30
CDR3 protein: AWSATGMLEKLF

D gene: TRBD2
J gene: TRBJ2-7
V gene: TRBV18
CDR3 protein: ASSPPGGWSYEQY

D gene: NA
J gene: TRBJ2-7
V gene: TRBV5-1
CDR3 protein: ASSLDGNGELY

D gene: TRBD1
J gene: TRBJ1-4
V gene: TRBV29-1
CDR3 protein: SVESLRDRWVTNEKLF

D gene: TRBD1
J gene: TRBJ1-5
V gene: TRBV10-3
CDR3 protein: AISGTGDLYNQPQH

D gene: NA
J gene: TRBJ1-1
V gene: TRBV29-1
CDR3 protein: SVARTAMNTEAF

D gene: NA
J gene: TRBJ1-3
V gene: TRBV6-5
CDR3 protein: ASSYSTVRGSSGNTIY

D gene: NA
J gene: TRBJ1-5
V gene: TRBV29-1
CDR3 protein: SVQAGFNQPQH

D gene: NA
J gene: TRBJ1-6
V gene: TRBV15
CDR3 protein: ATSRDHLRRGMDSPLH

D gene: NA
J gene: TRBJ1-5
V gene: TRBV5-1
CDR3 protein: ASSEGVGNQPQH

D gene: TRBD1
J gene: TRBJ2-5
V gene: TRBV5-1
CDR3 protein: ASCGTGGSQETQY

D gene: NA
J gene: TRBJ2-3
V gene: TRBV29-1
CDR3 protein: SVVSSADTQY

D gene: NA
J gene: TRBJ1-1
V gene: TRBV28
CDR3 protein: ASSLALATEAF

D gene: NA
J gene: TRBJ1-1
V gene: TRBV3-1
CDR3 protein: ASSYRAGRGRNTEAF

D gene: NA
J gene: TRBJ1-1
V gene: TRBV5-1
CDR3 protein: ASGLFGMDTEAS